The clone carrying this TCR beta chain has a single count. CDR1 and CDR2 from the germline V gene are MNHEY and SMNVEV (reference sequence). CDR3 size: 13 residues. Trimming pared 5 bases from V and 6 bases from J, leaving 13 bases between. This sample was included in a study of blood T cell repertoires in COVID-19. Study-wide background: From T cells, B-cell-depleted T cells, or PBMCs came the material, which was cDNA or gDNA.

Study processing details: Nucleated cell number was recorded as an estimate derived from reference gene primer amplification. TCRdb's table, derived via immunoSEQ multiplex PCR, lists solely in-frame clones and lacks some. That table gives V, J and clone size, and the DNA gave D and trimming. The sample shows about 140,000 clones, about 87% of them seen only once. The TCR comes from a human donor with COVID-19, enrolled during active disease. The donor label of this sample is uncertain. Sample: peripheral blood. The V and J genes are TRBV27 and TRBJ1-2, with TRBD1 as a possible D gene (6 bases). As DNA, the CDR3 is TGTGCCAGCAGTCCCCTACAGGGCAATGGCTACACCTTC. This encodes CASSPLQGNGYTF.